This T cell receptor beta chain comes out of a study of cytomegalovirus exposure and HLA in healthy donors. Turning to the study itself: HLA-typed donors were the source of around 87 million unique TCRs, which an early data release held. General study points: Some V segments could not be told apart, so they were left out, TRBV6-2 and TRBV6-3 among them. A list of approximately 150 TCR beta chains associated with cytomegalovirus was given.

The PCR employed 60 Vbeta primers together with 13 Jbeta primers. The method was immunoSEQ multiplex PCR; TCRdb's version includes in-frame clones alone and lacks a portion of them. The sample shows about 230,000 clones, around four fifths of them seen only once. This clone has just one count. Antigen specificity is unknown. This CDR3 has 17 amino acids. V shed 4 bases and J shed 2 bases, with 15 bases lying between them. Looked up from germline, CDR1 is MGHRA and CDR2 is YSYEKL. The specimen was PBMCs. The sequence was obtained from a woman in her sixties or seventies in good health and CMV-seropositive. The rearrangement uses TRBV4-1 and TRBJ1-6, with D possibly TRBD1 on 6 matching bases. The CDR3 DNA is TGCGCCAGCAGCCGAGGGGGGGACGGCACCTATAATTCACCCCTCCACTTT. Its protein is CASSRGGDGTYNSPLHF.